This TCR beta chain derives from a study of cytomegalovirus exposure and HLA in healthy donors. The CDR3 contains 15 residues. The junction had 9 bases not matched to a gene; V was cut back by 9 bases and J by 1 base. The germline CDR1 and CDR2 sequences are SNHLY and FYNNEI. PCR was performed using 60 Vbeta and 13 Jbeta primers. Profiled with immunoSEQ multiplex PCR; TCRdb holds only in-frame clones, not every one. The sample carries about 190,000 clones, roughly 84% recorded once. The material sequenced was PBMCs. V gene TRBV2 combines with J gene TRBJ2-5; 9 bases are shared with TRBD2. This TCR was sampled from a woman aged 45-59 years in good health and CMV-seropositive. The CDR3 region has the DNA TGTGCCAGTAGGCTGTCTAGCGGGGCCCAAGAGACCCAGTACTTC. This translates into CASRLSSGAQETQYF. The full variable domain, rest sourced from reference TRBV2 and TRBJ2-5, is EPEVTQTPSHQVTQMGQEVILRCVPISNHLYFYWYRQILGQKVEFLVSFYNNEISEKSEIFDDQFSVERPDGSNFTLKIRSTKLEDSAMYFCASRLSSGAQETQYFGPGTRLLVL.